This T cell receptor (beta chain) was retrieved from a study of OX40 agonist ivuxolimab in advanced cancers. Sequencing was performed with immunoSEQ multiplex PCR; in TCRdb, only in-frame clones are kept and a portion is missing. The sample includes roughly 40,000 clones, over 75% seen only once; the top ten take 2% to 3%. The CDR3 loop spans 15 amino acids. CDR1 and CDR2 from the germline V gene are SGHNT and YYREEE (reference sequence). Trimming took 9 bases from V and 6 from J, leaving 22 bases between them. The chain has TRBV5-4 and TRBJ2-1; D is tentatively TRBD1 or TRBD2 (5 bases each). Sequencing used CD4+ or CD8+ T cells sorted from blood, obtained in a trial of the OX40 agonist ivuxolimab. The TCR sequence derives from an adult with an advanced solid tumor such as melanoma, head and neck, liver or kidney cancer. The CDR3 coding sequence is TGTGCCACCAACCCAAAGTCCGGGACGAGCAATGAGCAGTTCTTC. This sequence encodes CATNPKSGTSNEQFF.